The rows below give T cell receptor beta chains drawn from one sample of a study of T cell responses to AZD1222 COVID-19 vaccine. Data came from immunoSEQ multiplex PCR; TCRdb stores just in-frame clones and leaves some out. Seen here are 170,000 or so clones, about 92% observed once, and the top ten hold 0.7% to 0.9%. Material: peripheral blood, obtained on day 0 of AZD1222 vaccination. All receptors derive from an adult in good health. Each CDR3 is given with its conserved first and last residue. A D gene is named only where the DNA matches it firmly. Only some rows state a clone size, as once, few, many or a class for expanded clones.

>TRBJ2-7|TRBD2|TRBV4-2|-
TGTGCCAGCAGCCAAGTTAGCGGGGGCATTTACTACGAGCAGTACTTC
CASSQVSGGIYYEQYF
>TRBJ1-4|-|TRBV7-2|-
TGTGCCAGCAGCACTCAGGGCCTTAATACCGAAAAACTGTTTTTT
CASSTQGLNTEKLFF
>TRBJ1-3|-|TRBV18|-
TGTGCCAGCTCGACGGCCGACTCTGGAAACACCATATATTTT
CASSTADSGNTIYF
>TRBJ2-7|TRBD1|TRBV10-3|once
TGTGCCATCATGGGGACAGGCCTATACGAGCAGTACTTC
CAIMGTGLYEQYF
>TRBJ2-1|TRBD2|TRBV7-9|-
TGTGCCAGCAGCCGACTAGCGAATGAGCAGTTCTTC
CASSRLANEQFF
>TRBJ1-5|TRBD1|TRBV6-5|once
TGTGCCAGCATCTGGACAGGAGATAGCAATCAGCCCCAGCATTTT
CASIWTGDSNQPQHF
>TRBJ1-2|-|TRBV6-4|-
TGTGCCAGCAGTGACGCGGCAGGGGCATACTATGGCTACACCTTC
CASSDAAGAYYGYTF
>TRBJ1-1|-|TRBV14|-
TGTGCCAGCAGCCTAACCGCCGGGGGGGCAGAAACTGAAGCTTTCTTT
CASSLTAGGAETEAFF
>TRBJ1-1|-|TRBV6-5|once
TGTGCCAGCAGAGGGTTCAGGAACACTGAAGCTTTCTTT
CASRGFRNTEAFF
>TRBJ2-7|-|TRBV27|-
TGTGCCAGCAGACCCCCGGGCGGGGGCAGCTACGAGCAGTACTTC
CASRPPGGGSYEQYF
>TRBJ1-1|TRBD1|TRBV25-1|once
TGTGCCAGCAGCCCTCACGGCAGGGGGTCTGGAACTGAAGCTTTCTTT
CASSPHGRGSGTEAFF
>TRBJ2-1|-|TRBV29-1|-
TGCAGCGTAAAAGGGGGGCCCCTTTTAAATGAGCAGTTCTTC
CSVKGGPLLNEQFF
>TRBJ2-7|-|TRBV3-1/TRBV3-2|-
TGTGCCAGCAGCCAATTTAATTACGAGCAGTACTTC
CASSQFNYEQYF
>TRBJ2-7|-|TRBV3-1/TRBV3-2|-
TGTGCCAGCAGCCTCTCAGCCGGCCGGAGAAAGGGGGGGCAGTACTTC
CASSLSAGRRKGGQYF
>TRBJ1-2|-|TRBV19|-
TGTGCCAGTAGTATAGGTGGAGACTATGGCTACACCTTC
CASSIGGDYGYTF